This paragraph reports one T cell receptor (beta chain). The CDR3 totals 13 residues. Germline CDR1 is SGHTA and CDR2 is FQGNSA. Trimming left V 2 bases short and J 5 bases short, with 9 bases between. The data originate from a study of cytomegalovirus exposure and HLA in healthy donors. 60 Vbeta and 13 Jbeta primers were used in PCR. Assay used: immunoSEQ multiplex PCR; TCRdb lists only in-frame clones, some missing. The sample lists 30,000 to 40,000 clones, around 84% occurring once. This receptor was obtained from a woman younger than 35 in good health and CMV-seronegative. The sample comprised PBMCs. The chain uses TRBV7-2 and TRBJ1-1; D possibly corresponds to TRBD1 (5 bases). The CDR3 region is CASSLNRKTEAFF. The CDR3 nucleotides read TGTGCCAGCAGCTTAAACAGGAAGACTGAAGCTTTCTTT.